The subject of this entry is one T cell receptor (beta chain). No antigen is known for it. This sample stems from a study of T cell repertoires in cytomegalovirus infection. Study conclusions and caveats: In two of eight donors, the top clonotype was HLA-C-restricted CMV-specific.

TCRdb passed the reads through MiXCR, listing each CDR3 protein once. The repertoire consists of roughly 350,000 distinct CDR3 sequences, with about 35% occurring once and the leading ten covering around an eighth. V gave up 5 bases and J gave up 2 bases; unmatched junction bases: 4. This CDR3 spans 15 amino acids. Germline assignment: CDR1 SNHLY and CDR2 FYNNEI. This clonotype originated in a human donor in good health (CMV status not recorded). Some clones in this sample may be carry-over from other donors' samples. The material was cultured PBMCs, obtained from culture after CMV antigen stimulation. The rearrangement links TRBV2 to TRBJ2-3, with TRBD2 matching over 10 bases. CDR3 coding DNA: TGTGCCAGCAGTCGGACTAGCGGTATCACAGATACGCAGTATTTT. Protein sequence: CASSRTSGITDTQYF.